The rows below give T cell receptor beta chains drawn from one sample of a study of T cell repertoires in cytomegalovirus infection. TCRdb used MiXCR to reprocess the reads, holding one entry per CDR3 protein. The table lists around 740,000 distinct CDR3 sequences, roughly 35% of them singletons. The sequencing input was PBMCs. The receptors here all came from a human donor in good health (CMV status not recorded). Some clones in this sample may be carry-over from other donors' samples. Both conserved end residues are part of each CDR3. A D gene is named only where the DNA matches it firmly. For some rows the clone size is stated as once, few or many, or as a class when expanded; others skip it.

TRBV6-1	once	TRBJ2-3	TRBD1	TGTGCCAGCGGAAACCCGGGACAGGTGAATGGAGATACGCAGTATTTT	CASGNPGQVNGDTQYF
TRBV12-3/TRBV12-4	few	TRBJ2-2	TRBD1	TGTGCCAGCAGCCCGACAGGGGCTCACACCGGGGAGCTGTTTTTT	CASSPTGAHTGELFF
TRBV19	.	TRBJ1-2	.	TGTGCCAGTAGTAATGTGGGGCGGACATTTCCTAACTATGGCTACACCTTC	CASSNVGRTFPNYGYTF
TRBV29-1	.	TRBJ1-1	.	TGCAGCGTGGACAGCCATATGAACACTGAAGCTTTCTTT	CSVDSHMNTEAFF
TRBV19	.	TRBJ1-1	TRBD1	TGTGCCAGTAGTATCCTTAGAGGGACAGGGTCGAACACTGAAGCTTTCTTT	CASSILRGTGSNTEAFF
TRBV28	few	TRBJ2-7	TRBD1	TGTGCCAGCAGCCCGAGGGGGCTGGGGAGCTACGAGCAGTACTTC	CASSPRGLGSYEQYF
TRBV7-9	.	TRBJ2-3	TRBD2	TGTGCCAGCAGCTTAGTAAGGACTAGCCAAACAGATACGCAGTATTTT	CASSLVRTSQTDTQYF
TRBV7-7	few	TRBJ1-2	.	TGTGCCCTGGCCAGGGAGAGCTATGGCTACACCTTC	CALARESYGYTF
TRBV20-1	.	TRBJ2-5	.	TGCAGTGCTAGACCACCCTTAAATTCCCAGTACTTC	CSARPPLNSQYF
TRBV4-2	.	TRBJ1-1	.	TGTGCCAGCAGTCAGGCCATAGAGAGTGAAGCTTTCTTT	CASSQAIESEAFF
TRBV7-2	many	TRBJ1-3	.	TGTGCCAGCAGCTTTGTGGGGTCCCACTCTGGAAACACCATATATTTT	CASSFVGSHSGNTIYF
TRBV5-5	.	TRBJ2-2	.	TGTGCCAGCAGCTTGCATCTCGGGGGCGAAGGCATCACCGGGGAGCTGTTTTTT	CASSLHLGGEGITGELFF
TRBV7-3	.	TRBJ2-1	.	TGTGCCAGCAGCTCAACAAGGGGAAGGCCTGCCGGTAGCTCCTACAATGAGCAGTTCTTC	CASSSTRGRPAGSSYNEQFF
TRBV4-1	.	TRBJ1-5	.	TGCGCCAGCAGCCCGTTTTTGGACAGAATTAATCAGCCCCAGCATTTT	CASSPFLDRINQPQHF
TRBV28	.	TRBJ2-7	.	TGTGCCAGCAGTTTAAACAGGGAGGCCGTCGAGCAGTACTTC	CASSLNREAVEQYF
TRBV2	.	TRBJ2-5	.	TGTGCCAGCAGTGAAGGCGAACTTGAAGAGACCCAGTACTTC	CASSEGELEETQYF
TRBV28	many	TRBJ2-5	TRBD2	TGTGCCAGCAGTTTCCTAGCGGGACTCCAAGAGACCCAGTACTTC	CASSFLAGLQETQYF
TRBV10-3	.	TRBJ2-1	TRBD2	TGTGCCATCAGTGCGGGACTAGCGGGATATGAGCAGTTCTTC	CAISAGLAGYEQFF